The 12 T cell receptor beta chains in this list originate from one sample, sequenced in a study of OX40 agonist ivuxolimab in advanced cancers. Libraries were made using the immunoSEQ multiplex PCR assay. Here the immuneACCESS table is served through TCRdb, limited to in-frame sequences with V and J called. Missing clones are a known gap in these copies; in checked studies unresolved V genes cover under half, and the rest lacks a known reason. Counted in this sample were some 73,000 clones; 65% to 90% of them appeared once. The ten largest account for around 0.73% of the sample. This material consisted of CD4+ or CD8+ T cells sorted from blood, taken in a trial of the OX40 agonist ivuxolimab. Receptors originate from an adult with an advanced solid tumor such as melanoma, head and neck, liver or kidney cancer.

The genes are TRBV7-6 and TRBJ1-1, with D possibly matching TRBD1 (5 bases). Trimming shortened V by 1 base and J by 0 bases, and 12 bases separated the two germline ends. Germline V gene data show CDR1 as SGHVS and CDR2 as FNYEAQ. The CDR3 extends over 16 amino acids. CDR3 residues: CASSLESGTVNTEAFF. The CDR3 DNA is TGTGCCAGCAGCTTAGAGTCTGGGACGGTGAACACTGAAGCTTTCTTT. The full variable domain, completed using reference TRBV7-6 and TRBJ1-1, is GAGVSQSPRYKVTKRGQDVALRCDPISGHVSLYWYRQALGQGPEFLTYFNYEAQQDKSGLPNDRFSAERPEGSISTLTIQRTEQRDSAMYRCASSLESGTVNTEAFFGQGTRLTVV.

The CDR3 sequence: CASIQGRGRRNTEAFF. The CDR3 nucleotides are TGTGCCAGCATCCAAGGGAGGGGCCGGAGGAACACTGAAGCTTTCTTT. The J gene is TRBJ1-1, the V gene TRBV7-2; possible D gene TRBD1, 5 bases. Per the germline V gene, CDR1 is SGHTA and CDR2 is FQGNSA. CDR3 length: 16 residues. V gave up 7 bases and J gave up 1 base, with 19 bases separating them.

The gene calls are TRBV11-2 and TRBJ2-7, with 14 bases lining up with TRBD2. CDR1 SGHAT and CDR2 FQNNGV come from the germline V gene. Trimming took 5 bases from V and 2 from J; bases not matched to a gene: 8. This CDR3 is built from 17 residues. The CDR3 loop is CASSPRLAGGLPYEQYF. The CDR3 bases are TGTGCCAGCAGCCCTAGACTAGCGGGAGGGCTCCCCTACGAGCAGTACTTC.

The J gene is TRBJ1-1, the V gene TRBV4-3; D is possibly TRBD1 (6 bases). The germline V gene has CDR1 LGHNA and CDR2 YSLEER. Between the trimmed V and J ends, which lost 2 bases and 4 bases, there was a span of 11 bases. CDR3 length: 14 amino acids. CDR3 loop: CASSQRTGSTEAFF. In nucleotides, the CDR3 is TGCGCCAGCAGCCAAAGAACAGGGAGCACTGAAGCTTTCTTT.

The gene calls are TRBV6-5 and TRBJ2-2; a weak D match, TRBD2 (6 bases). Germline values: CDR1 MNHEY, CDR2 SVGAGI. The CDR3 spans 15 residues. The V end was cut by 6 bases, the J end by 3 bases, with 14 bases between. The CDR3 DNA follows: TGTGCCAGCAGCAGACTAGTCTATGACACCGGGGAGCTGTTTTTT. Translation: CASSRLVYDTGELFF.

The rearrangement uses TRBV7-2 and TRBJ1-6; D might be TRBD1 (6 bases). Germline V gives CDR1 SGHTA, CDR2 FQGNSA. The CDR3 covers 16 residues. Between the trimmed V and J ends, which lost 1 base and 2 bases, there was a span of 9 bases. CDR3 DNA: TGTGCCAGCAGCTTAGGGGGGGGCGCCTATAATTCACCCCTCCACTTT. It specifies CASSLGGGAYNSPLHF.

The rearrangement uses TRBV7-8 and TRBJ2-3; possibly TRBD1 or TRBD2 for D (5 bases each). The CDR3 is 16 residues long. Germline CDR1 is SGHVS and CDR2 is FQNEAQ. Trimming left V 2 bases short and J 1 base short, with 13 bases between. CDR3 DNA sequence: TGTGCCAGCAGCTTACCCTCTGGGGGAGGCACAGATACGCAGTATTTT. Residues: CASSLPSGGGTDTQYF. The full variable domain, in which reference TRBV7-8 and TRBJ2-3 provide the parts outside the CDR3, is GAGVSQSPRYKVAKRGQDVALRCDPISGHVSLFWYQQALGQGPEFLTYFQNEAQLDKSGLPSDRFFAERPEGSVSTLKIQRTQQEDSAVYLCASSLPSGGGTDTQYFGPGTRLTVL.

The chain couples TRBV6-6 to TRBJ1-1; D gene unclear. The CDR3 covers 12 residues. Germline V lookup: CDR1 MNHNY, CDR2 SVGAGI (reference sequence). Trimming removed 2 bases from V and 7 bases from J, with 8 bases in between. The CDR3 DNA is TGTGCCAGCAGTTACCAACAGAGTGAAGCTTTCTTT. Translation gives CASSYQQSEAFF.

This clone occurred once. CDR3 DNA sequence: TGCGCCACCGGGACCGGAGGGAGTGGCCCAGATACGCAGTATTTT. It encodes CATGTGGSGPDTQYF. This sequence joins TRBV5-1 and TRBJ2-3, with D possibly matching TRBD2 (6 bases). Per germline, CDR1 SGHRS and CDR2 YFSETQ. Deletions cut 9 bases from V and 4 bases from J, with 21 bases between. The CDR3 is made up of 15 amino acids. Full variable domain (rest looked up from reference TRBV5-1 and TRBJ2-3): KAGVTQTPRYLIKTRGQQVTLSCSPISGHRSVSWYQQTPGQGLQFLFEYFSETQRNKGNFPGRFSGRQFSNSRSEMNVSTLELGDSALYLCATGTGGSGPDTQYFGPGTRLTVL.

The chain is built from TRBV7-9 and TRBJ2-1; no firm D call. The CDR3 has 15 amino acids. V was shortened by 2 bases and J by 0 bases, with 8 bases between the two germline ends. The germline CDR1 and CDR2 sequences are SEHNR and FQNEAQ (reference sequence). In DNA, the CDR3 is TGTGCCAGCAGCTTATATACCAGCTCCTACAATGAGCAGTTCTTC. This codes for CASSLYTSSYNEQFF.

V is TRBV7-2 and J is TRBJ2-1; the match to TRBD1 covers 7 bases. Trimming removed 4 bases from V and 6 bases from J; junction bases left unmatched: 9. From germline, CDR1 is SGHTA and CDR2 FQGNSA. CDR3 length: 15 residues. The CDR3 DNA reads TGTGCCAGCAGCTACCTCAGGGCAGGGGGCAATGAGCAGTTCTTC. As protein: CASSYLRAGGNEQFF.

The chain uses TRBV5-1 and TRBJ1-4; maybe TRBD1 (5 bases). The CDR3 runs to 15 residues. Germline V lookup: CDR1 SGHRS, CDR2 YFSETQ. V gave up 7 bases and J gave up 5 bases, with 18 bases separating them. The DNA of the CDR3 is TGCGCCAGCCATCCCTCGGCAGGGCGGAATGAAAAACTGTTTTTT. Amino acid sequence: CASHPSAGRNEKLFF.